A selection of T cell receptor beta chains follows, all from one sample in a study of CD8+ T cells in alopecia areata. Clones were read by immunoSEQ multiplex PCR, and TCRdb kept only the in-frame ones, dropping some. The sample has some 51,000 clones, 95% to 97% seen once. Sequencing was performed on CD8+ T cells sorted from blood, taken at week 0. These receptors all stem from a human donor with alopecia areata. Each CDR3 is given with its conserved first and last residue. Each record gives: CDR3 protein, CDR3 DNA, clone size, D gene, V gene, J gene. A D gene is named only where the DNA matches it firmly. Only some rows state a clone size, as once, few, many or a class for expanded clones.

CDR3aa: CASSQSEPSYEQYF
CDR3nt: TGCGCCAGCAGTCAGTCAGAACCGTCCTACGAGCAGTACTTC
abundance: -
d_gene: -
v_gene: TRBV23-1
j_gene: TRBJ2-7

CDR3aa: CASSWGAGRIETQYF
CDR3nt: TGTGCCAGCAGCTGGGGGGCTGGGAGGATAGAGACCCAGTACTTC
abundance: -
d_gene: -
v_gene: TRBV7-8
j_gene: TRBJ2-5

CDR3aa: CASNRQSGDYNEQFF
CDR3nt: TGTGCCAGCAACCGCCAAAGCGGGGACTACAATGAGCAGTTCTTC
abundance: -
d_gene: TRBD2
v_gene: TRBV5-5
j_gene: TRBJ2-1

CDR3aa: CASSKEFRGGLRYNEQFF
CDR3nt: TGTGCCAGTAGTAAGGAGTTTCGCGGGGGACTTCGGTACAATGAGCAGTTCTTC
abundance: -
d_gene: TRBD2
v_gene: TRBV19
j_gene: TRBJ2-1

CDR3aa: CASSFKGGSYGYTF
CDR3nt: TGTGCCAGCAGCTTCAAAGGGGGGAGCTATGGCTACACCTTC
abundance: -
d_gene: -
v_gene: TRBV5-4
j_gene: TRBJ1-2

CDR3aa: CASSLSGNQPQHF
CDR3nt: TGTGCCAGCAGCTTGTCGGGCAATCAGCCCCAGCATTTT
abundance: -
d_gene: -
v_gene: TRBV5-6
j_gene: TRBJ1-5

CDR3aa: CASSLEFVSGGYEQYF
CDR3nt: TGTGCCAGCAGCTTAGAGTTCGTAAGCGGGGGCTACGAGCAGTACTTC
abundance: -
d_gene: TRBD2
v_gene: TRBV7-8
j_gene: TRBJ2-7

CDR3aa: CASGTGGMNTEAFF
CDR3nt: TGTGCCAGCGGGACAGGAGGTATGAACACTGAAGCTTTCTTT
abundance: -
d_gene: TRBD1
v_gene: TRBV19
j_gene: TRBJ1-1

CDR3aa: CASSLGGVNSPLHF
CDR3nt: TGTGCCAGCAGTCTGGGGGGGGTTAATTCACCCCTCCACTTT
abundance: -
d_gene: -
v_gene: TRBV27
j_gene: TRBJ1-6

CDR3aa: CASSPGGPGTGELFF
CDR3nt: TGTGCCAGCAGTCCCGGGGGGCCGGGCACCGGGGAGCTGTTTTTT
abundance: -
d_gene: -
v_gene: TRBV6-5
j_gene: TRBJ2-2

CDR3aa: CASSLVFSPSYEQYF
CDR3nt: TGTGCCAGCAGCTTAGTGTTCTCCCCCTCCTACGAGCAGTACTTC
abundance: once
d_gene: -
v_gene: TRBV7-6
j_gene: TRBJ2-7

CDR3aa: CASSQDISGGNTGELFF
CDR3nt: TGCGCCAGCAGCCAAGATATCAGCGGGGGAAACACCGGGGAGCTGTTTTTT
abundance: -
d_gene: TRBD2
v_gene: TRBV4-3
j_gene: TRBJ2-2

CDR3aa: CASSQDEQGSGTDTQYF
CDR3nt: TGCGCCAGCAGCCAAGATGAACAGGGCAGCGGCACAGATACGCAGTATTTT
abundance: -
d_gene: -
v_gene: TRBV4-3
j_gene: TRBJ2-3

CDR3aa: CASSPPGISTDTQYF
CDR3nt: TGTGCCAGCAGTCCCCCGGGGATAAGCACAGATACGCAGTATTTT
abundance: -
d_gene: -
v_gene: TRBV9
j_gene: TRBJ2-3

CDR3aa: CSVAGLLSSTDTQYF
CDR3nt: TGCAGCGTTGCTGGACTCCTATCTTCCACAGATACGCAGTATTTT
abundance: -
d_gene: -
v_gene: TRBV29-1
j_gene: TRBJ2-3

CDR3aa: CASSQEDSYYGYTF
CDR3nt: TGCGCCAGCAGCCAAGAAGACAGTTACTATGGCTACACCTTC
abundance: -
d_gene: -
v_gene: TRBV4-1
j_gene: TRBJ1-2

CDR3aa: CASSPRGQGAYEQYF
CDR3nt: TGTGCCAGCAGTCCTCGAGGACAGGGGGCCTACGAGCAGTACTTC
abundance: -
d_gene: TRBD1
v_gene: TRBV5-6
j_gene: TRBJ2-7

CDR3aa: CASSQNPLAGGPGAEQFF
CDR3nt: TGCGCCAGCAGCCAAAACCCGCTAGCGGGGGGGCCGGGGGCTGAGCAGTTCTTC
abundance: once
d_gene: TRBD2
v_gene: TRBV4-1
j_gene: TRBJ2-1

CDR3aa: CASSESASSPQHF
CDR3nt: TGCGCCAGCAGTGAGTCGGCATCTTCGCCCCAGCATTTT
abundance: -
d_gene: -
v_gene: TRBV10-2
j_gene: TRBJ1-5

CDR3aa: CASSWGTDTQYF
CDR3nt: TGTGCCAGCAGCTGGGGCACAGATACGCAGTATTTT
abundance: -
d_gene: -
v_gene: TRBV7-9
j_gene: TRBJ2-3

CDR3aa: CASSQETGVGVQYF
CDR3nt: TGTGCCAGCAGCCAAGAGACAGGGGTTGGGGTCCAGTACTTC
abundance: -
d_gene: TRBD1
v_gene: TRBV4-2
j_gene: TRBJ2-5

CDR3aa: CAISSVGNQPQHF
CDR3nt: TGTGCCATCAGCTCCGTGGGCAATCAGCCCCAGCATTTT
abundance: -
d_gene: -
v_gene: TRBV10-3
j_gene: TRBJ1-5

CDR3aa: CASSAPDRADEQYF
CDR3nt: TGTGCCAGCTCCGCTCCGGACAGGGCCGACGAGCAGTACTTC
abundance: -
d_gene: TRBD1
v_gene: TRBV5-5
j_gene: TRBJ2-7